These 7 T cell receptor beta chains were sequenced from one sample in a study of cytomegalovirus exposure and HLA in healthy donors (dated by TCRdb to 2015 to 2018). The method behind the library was the immunoSEQ multiplex PCR assay. For the multiplex PCR, a mixture combining 60 forward primers for TCR Vbeta segments and 13 reverse primers for TCR Jbeta segments was used. TCRdb carries this immuneACCESS record with in-frame sequences only. Its versions omit some clonotypes, under half of them owing to an unresolved V gene in the studies checked, with the rest unexplained. Present in this sample are 72,000 or so clones, around 75% of which were seen just once. The ten largest clones add up to approximately 7.8% of the sample. Sequenced sample: PBMCs. The receptors stem from a woman in her 30s in good health and CMV-seropositive.

The chain has TRBV6-5 and TRBJ2-7, with TRBD1 as a possible D gene (5 bases). Trimming left V 3 bases short and J 0 bases short, with 12 bases between. Germline assignment: CDR1 MNHEY and CDR2 SVGAGI. The CDR3 has 15 residues. The CDR3 region has the DNA TGTGCCAGCAGTTATACAGGTATCAGCTCCTACGAGCAGTACTTC. Translating gives CASSYTGISSYEQYF.

The chain couples TRBV29-1 to TRBJ2-2, with 9 bases aligning to TRBD1. Germline CDR1 SQVTM, CDR2 ANQGSEA. The CDR3 loop spans 21 amino acids. V trimming: 4 bases; J trimming: 1 base; junction bases outside the gene matches: 22. The CDR3 reads CSVAGARRRTGDRLNTGELFF. The CDR3 region has the DNA TGCAGCGTTGCAGGCGCACGGAGGCGGACAGGGGATAGGTTGAACACCGGGGAGCTGTTTTTT.

The J gene is TRBJ1-6, the V gene TRBV6-1, with 8 bases fitting TRBD1. The V segment lost 6 bases and the J segment 0 bases; nucleotides outside the gene matches: 1. The V gene's germline CDR1 is MNHNS and CDR2 SASEGT. This CDR3 has 15 residues. This chain's CDR3 is CASRDRVSYNSPLHF. As DNA, the CDR3 is TGTGCCAGCAGGGACAGGGTCTCCTATAATTCACCCCTCCACTTT.

The chain carries TRBV5-8 and TRBJ2-7; D might be TRBD1 (5 bases). The CDR3 is 17 amino acids. The V end lost 4 bases, the J end lost 3 bases, and 23 bases lay between the germline ends. Germline CDR1 is SGHTS and CDR2 is YDEGEE. The CDR3 reads CASSPRTSWDLIYEQYF. In DNA, the CDR3 is TGTGCCAGCAGCCCCCGGACAAGCTGGGATTTGATCTACGAGCAGTACTTC. The variable domain in full, with the rest retrieved from reference TRBV5-8 and TRBJ2-7, is EAGVTQSPTHLIKTRGQQATLRCSPISGHTSVYWYQQALGLGLQFLLWYDEGEERNRGNFPPRFSGRQFPNYSSELNVNALELEDSALYLCASSPRTSWDLIYEQYFGPGTRLTVT.

J is TRBJ2-5 and V is TRBV15; TRBD1 matches 10 bases. CDR3 length: 15 residues. CDR1 LNHNV and CDR2 YYDKDF come from the germline V gene (reference sequence). V lost 0 bases, J lost 11 bases, and 9 bases stayed unmatched. The DNA for the CDR3 is TGTGCCACCAGCAGAGACCCGGGGACAGGGGAAGAGCAGTACTTC. This encodes CATSRDPGTGEEQYF.

The chain employs TRBV6-1 and TRBJ2-7; possible D gene TRBD1, 5 bases. Germline CDR1 reads MNHNS; CDR2 reads SASEGT. Trimming shortened V by 6 bases and J by 3 bases, and 6 bases separated the two germline ends. The CDR3 is made up of 11 amino acids. CDR3 nucleotides: TGTGCCAGCAGACAGGACTACGAGCAGTACTTC. Translated: CASRQDYEQYF.

This clone appeared once. The V and J genes are TRBV9 and TRBJ2-7; TRBD2 is a possible D gene (5 bases). CDR3 length: 13 amino acids. CDR1 SGDLS and CDR2 YYNGEE come from the germline V gene. With 5 bases removed from V and 0 bases from J, the gap between germline ends came to 9 bases. The CDR3 DNA is TGTGCCAGCAGTGCCGGGATCTCCTACGAGCAGTACTTC. This gives the protein CASSAGISYEQYF. Full variable domain (missing parts from reference TRBV9 and TRBJ2-7): DSGVTQTPKHLITATGQRVTLRCSPRSGDLSVYWYQQSLDQGLQFLIQYYNGEERAKGNILERFSAQQFPDLHSELNLSSLELGDSALYFCASSAGISYEQYFGPGTRLTVT.